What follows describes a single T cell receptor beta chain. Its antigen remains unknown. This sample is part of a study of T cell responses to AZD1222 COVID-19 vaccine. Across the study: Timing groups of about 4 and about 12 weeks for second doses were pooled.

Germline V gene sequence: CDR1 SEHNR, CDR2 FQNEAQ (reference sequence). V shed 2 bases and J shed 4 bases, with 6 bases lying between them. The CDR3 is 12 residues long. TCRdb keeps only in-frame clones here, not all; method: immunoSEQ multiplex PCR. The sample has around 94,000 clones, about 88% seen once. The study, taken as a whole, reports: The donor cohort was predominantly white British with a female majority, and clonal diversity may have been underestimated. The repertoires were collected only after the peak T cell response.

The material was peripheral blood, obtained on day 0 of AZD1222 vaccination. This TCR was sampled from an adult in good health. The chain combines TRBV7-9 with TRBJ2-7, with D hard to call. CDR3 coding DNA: TGTGCCAGCAGCTTAAACGAATACGAGCAGTACTTC. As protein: CASSLNEYEQYF.